Sequencing of this T cell receptor beta chain was carried out in a study of cytomegalovirus exposure and HLA in healthy donors. Trimming shortened V by 3 bases and J by 1 base, and 10 bases separated the two germline ends. Per germline, CDR1 SGHAT and CDR2 FQNNGV. The CDR3 is 14 residues long. Worth noting for this clone: Its cognate antigen is unknown.

Findings of the study overall: Reports credit the classifier with highly specific, highly sensitive diagnosis of cytomegalovirus status.

The PCR was carried out with 60 Vbeta primers and 13 Jbeta primers. TCRdb's table, derived via immunoSEQ multiplex PCR, lists solely in-frame clones and lacks some. The table records over 85,000 clones, around 82% of them present only once. V is TRBV11-2 and J is TRBJ2-7; D not certain. Input material: PBMCs. This sequence originates from a man between 35 and 55 years old in good health and CMV-seronegative. CDR3 amino acids: CASSLELKSYEQYF. The CDR3 bases are TGTGCCAGCAGCTTGGAGTTAAAGTCCTACGAGCAGTACTTC.